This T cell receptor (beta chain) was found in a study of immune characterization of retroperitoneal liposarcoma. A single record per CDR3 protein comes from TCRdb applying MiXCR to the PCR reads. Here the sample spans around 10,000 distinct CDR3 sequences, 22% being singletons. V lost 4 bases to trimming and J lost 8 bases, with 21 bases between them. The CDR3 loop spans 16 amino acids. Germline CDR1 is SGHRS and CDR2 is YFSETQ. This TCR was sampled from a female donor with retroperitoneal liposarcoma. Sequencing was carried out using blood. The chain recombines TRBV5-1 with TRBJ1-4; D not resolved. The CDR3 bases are TGCGCCAGCAGCCCTCGAGGGCGGCCGGAGATCGAAAAACTGTTTTTT. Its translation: CASSPRGRPEIEKLFF.